A single sample gave rise to the 8 T cell receptor beta chains below, sequenced in a study of CD8 T cells in ankylosing spondylitis. Study-wide findings and caveats: Within ankylosing spondylitis blood, a TCR beta motif made up of eight or nine highly homologous variants appeared to be characteristic.

Each CDR3 protein is one row after TCRdb ran MiXCR on the 5' RACE reads. The sample consists of a few hundred thousand distinct CDR3 sequences, roughly 8% of them appearing once. Antigens of these TCRs are unknown. Material for sequencing was blood, either unsorted or a sorted T cell fraction (not recorded which). The source of these receptors is a male donor with ankylosing spondylitis.

This clonotype was counted only a few times. This chain uses TRBV30 with TRBJ2-2; 10 bases fit TRBD2. The CDR3 consists of 16 residues. Germline V gene data show CDR1 as GTSNPN and CDR2 as SVGIG (reference sequence). V shed 1 base and J 1 base; nucleotides not matched to a gene: 3. The CDR3 bases are TGTGCCTGGAGTGGGCTAGCGGGAGTGAACACCGGGGAGCTGTTTTTT. Amino acid sequence: CAWSGLAGVNTGELFF.

This clonotype has a handful of counts. The V call is TRBV20-1, the J call TRBJ2-5; 8 positions match TRBD2. Germline-derived CDR1 and CDR2 are DFQATT and SNEGSKA (reference sequence). The length of the CDR3 is 14 residues. V lost 6 bases, J lost 1 base, and 7 bases stayed unmatched. The chain's CDR3 is CSAQAGALQETQYF. As DNA, the CDR3 is TGCAGTGCGCAAGCGGGAGCCCTCCAAGAGACCCAGTACTTC.

The V and J genes are TRBV20-1 and TRBJ2-5, with D possibly being TRBD1 or TRBD2 (5 bases each). The CDR3 consists of 15 residues. CDR1 DFQATT and CDR2 SNEGSKA come from the germline V gene (reference sequence). V was trimmed by 0 bases and J by 0 bases, leaving 11 bases between them. CDR3 sequence: CSARDIGEYQETQYF. CDR3 nucleotide sequence: TGCAGTGCTAGAGATATAGGGGAGTACCAAGAGACCCAGTACTTC.

This clonotype was detected only a few times. The genes are TRBV7-2 and TRBJ2-2; D unclear. The CDR3 totals 15 residues. Germline V gene sequence: CDR1 SGHTA, CDR2 FQGNSA. Trimming took 5 bases from V and 5 from J, leaving 15 bases between them. The CDR3 DNA reads as TGTGCCAGCAGCCCAACTACCATCCTGACCGGGGAGCTGTTTTTT. Amino acids: CASSPTTILTGELFF.

The chain recombines TRBV14 with TRBJ2-6; D is unclear. V was pared by 4 bases and J by 2 bases, with 9 bases between. Germline CDR1 is SGHDN and CDR2 is FVKESK. This CDR3 spans 15 amino acids. In DNA form, the CDR3 reads TGTGCCAGCAGCCCTCAACCTACTGGGGCCAACGTCCTGACTTTC. Its translation: CASSPQPTGANVLTF.

Worth noting for this clonotype: Because the CDR3's place on the DNA is in doubt, the DNA is left out and the CDR3 is given as listed by TCRdb. The chain joins TRBV19 to TRBJ2-2; TRBD2, as called in the table, went unchecked against the DNA. Germline V gives CDR1 LNHDA, CDR2 SQIVND (reference sequence). The CDR3 is 16 residues long, ends included. The CDR3 sequence is CASSKLAGAAGELFFF.

This clonotype has ten or more counts. The chain uses TRBV28 and TRBJ2-7; D may be TRBD1 (6 bases). The CDR3 spans 16 residues. The germline CDR1 and CDR2 sequences are MDHEN and SYDVKM. Trimming stripped 6 bases from V and 5 bases from J, with 23 bases between. CDR3 DNA: TGTGCCAGCAGCCCTACAACGAACAGGGCCCGGGACGAGCAGTACTTC. This codes for CASSPTTNRARDEQYF.

The chain employs TRBV6-2 or TRBV6-3 and TRBJ2-1; possibly TRBD2 for D (5 bases). Germline-derived CDR1 and CDR2 are MNHEY and SVGEGT. This CDR3 is built from 14 residues. The V end lost 6 bases, the J end lost 9 bases, and 18 bases lay between the germline ends. The CDR3 loop is CASRQTSGSAEQFF. The CDR3 DNA sequence: TGTGCCAGCAGACAGACCTCGGGTAGCGCTGAGCAGTTCTTC.